This T cell receptor beta chain originates from a study of blood T cell repertoires in COVID-19. Study-level information: Sites in the United States, Italy and Spain provided acute and convalescent COVID-19 samples.

The CDR3 spans 17 residues. Trimming pared 0 bases from V and 6 bases from J, leaving 20 bases between. The V gene's germline CDR1 is LGHNA and CDR2 YSLEER. Original analysis: From reference gene primer amplification, estimates of nucleated cell counts were derived. The assay was immunoSEQ multiplex PCR, and TCRdb's table has in-frame clones only and misses some. From that table come the V and J calls and clone size; the DNA was used to work out D and trimming. This sample has 110,000 or so clones, with around 85% found just once. This TCR was recovered from a human donor in a cohort sampled during active COVID-19. The chain links TRBV4-3 to TRBJ1-2; D is possibly TRBD1 (5 bases). Sequenced: peripheral blood. The CDR3: CASSQDIGGALWDGYTF. The DNA for the CDR3 is TGCGCCAGCAGCCAAGATATTGGAGGGGCACTCTGGGATGGCTACACCTTC.